The T cell receptor beta chain described here comes from a study of cytomegalovirus exposure and HLA in healthy donors. Germline assignment: CDR1 MGHRA and CDR2 YSYEKL. The CDR3 runs 15 residues. Deletions cut 2 bases from V and 3 bases from J, with 14 bases between. Use of 60 Vbeta and 13 Jbeta primers characterized the PCR. Produced via immunoSEQ multiplex PCR; TCRdb's table is partial and in-frame only. Among over 150,000 clones listed, 82% were seen once. This receptor was identified in a girl under 18 in good health and CMV-seropositive. The sample consisted of PBMCs. V usage is TRBV4-1 and J usage is TRBJ2-7; D might be TRBD2 (6 bases). This CDR3 is CASSQTRGNYYEQYF. CDR3 coding DNA: TGCGCCAGCAGCCAAACCCGCGGGAATTACTACGAGCAGTACTTC.